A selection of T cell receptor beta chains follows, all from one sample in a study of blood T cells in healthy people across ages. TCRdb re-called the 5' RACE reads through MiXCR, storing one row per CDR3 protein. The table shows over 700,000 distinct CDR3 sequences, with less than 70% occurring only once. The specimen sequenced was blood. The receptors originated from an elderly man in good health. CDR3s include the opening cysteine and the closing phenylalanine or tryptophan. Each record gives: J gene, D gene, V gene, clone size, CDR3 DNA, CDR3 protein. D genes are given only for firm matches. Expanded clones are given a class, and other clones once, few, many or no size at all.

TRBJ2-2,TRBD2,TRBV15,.,TGTGCCACCAGCAGGGAAGGGGGACTAGCGGACACCGGGGAGCTGTTTTTT,CATSREGGLADTGELFF
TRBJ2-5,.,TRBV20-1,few,TGCAGTGCTAGAGGCGGGGCGAGTGAGACCCAGTACTTC,CSARGGASETQYF
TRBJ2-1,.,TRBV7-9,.,TGTGCCAGCAGCGACGAGCGGAGCTCCTACAATGAGCAGTTCTTC,CASSDERSSYNEQFF
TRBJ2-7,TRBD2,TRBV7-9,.,TGTGCCAGCAGCCTTCTAGCGGGAGAGGCCTACGAGCAGTACTTC,CASSLLAGEAYEQYF
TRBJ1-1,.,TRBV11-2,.,TGTGCCAGCAGCGCGCGGGACACCTCGGCTTTCTTT,CASSARDTSAFF
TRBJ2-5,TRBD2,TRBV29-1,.,TGCAGCGTTAAGCGGGAGGCCCACGAGCGGTACTTC,CSVKREAHERYF
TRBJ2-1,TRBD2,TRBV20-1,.,TGCAGTGCTAGGACTAGCGGGAGGAGCTCCTACAATGAGCAGTTCTTC,CSARTSGRSSYNEQFF
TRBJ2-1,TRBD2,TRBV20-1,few,TGCAGTGCTGGGCGGACTAGGCATTCCAATGAGCAGTTCTTC,CSAGRTRHSNEQFF
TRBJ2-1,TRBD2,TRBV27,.,TGTGCCAGCAGCATCGATAGACTAGCGGGAGACTACAATGAGCAGTTCTTC,CASSIDRLAGDYNEQFF
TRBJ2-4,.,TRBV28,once,TGTGCCAACCCTTCAAAGACGTCTGACAAAAACATTCAGTACTTC,CANPSKTSDKNIQYF
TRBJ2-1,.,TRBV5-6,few,TGTGCCAGCAGCTTGGGGGTGGCGCAGTTCTTC,CASSLGVAQFF
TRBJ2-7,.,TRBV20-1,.,TGCAGTGCTAGACAGCCAGGGATCTCCTACGAGCAGTACTTC,CSARQPGISYEQYF
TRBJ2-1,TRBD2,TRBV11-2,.,TGTGCCAGCAGCTTAGACTGGGGGGGCTCCTACAATGAGCAGTTCTTC,CASSLDWGGSYNEQFF
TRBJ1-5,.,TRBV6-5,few,TGCGCCAGCAGCCAGGGGCTTGGCAATCAGCCCCAGCATTTT,CASSQGLGNQPQHF
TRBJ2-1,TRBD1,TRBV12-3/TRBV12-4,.,TGTGCCAGCAGTCCCCCGGGACAGCCTTACAATGAGCAGTTCTTC,CASSPPGQPYNEQFF
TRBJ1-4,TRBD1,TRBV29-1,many,TGCAGCGTGGGACAGGGGAACGATGAAAAACTGTTTTTT,CSVGQGNDEKLFF
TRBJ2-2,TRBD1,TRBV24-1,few,TGTGCCACCAGTGACCCCTGGACAGGGAAGAACACCGGGGAGCTGTTTTTT,CATSDPWTGKNTGELFF
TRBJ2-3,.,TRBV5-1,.,TGCGCCAGCAGCTTGGTACGGGGGAGTGAACACAGAGACGCGTATTTT,CASSLVRGSEHRDAYF
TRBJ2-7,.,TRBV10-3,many,TGTGCCATCAGTGAGTCGTGGTTGGGGAACGAGCAGTACTTC,CAISESWLGNEQYF
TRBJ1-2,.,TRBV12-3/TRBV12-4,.,TGTGCCAGCAGTGGGGAGATCGCCAGGGGCTATGGCTACACCTTC,CASSGEIARGYGYTF
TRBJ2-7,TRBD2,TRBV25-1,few,TGTGCCAGCAGTGACCCTACATCTAGCGGGAGCTACGAGCAGTACTTC,CASSDPTSSGSYEQYF
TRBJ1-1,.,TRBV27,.,TGTGCCAGCAGTCACCCCGGGATGAACACTGAAGCTTTCTTT,CASSHPGMNTEAFF
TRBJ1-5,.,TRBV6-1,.,TGTGCCAGCAGTGAAATTGGGGGGGGCACGAACAATCAGCCCCAGCATTTT,CASSEIGGGTNNQPQHF
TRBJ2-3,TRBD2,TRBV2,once,TGTGCCAGCAGCCGACTAGCGGGAGAGGGAGATACGCAGTATTTT,CASSRLAGEGDTQYF
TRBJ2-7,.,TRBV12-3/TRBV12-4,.,TGTGCCAGCAGCCGAGGGACGGAGAGGGGCGAGCAGTACTTC,CASSRGTERGEQYF
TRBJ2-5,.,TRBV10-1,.,TGCGCCAGCAGTGAGCGGTCAACTGGGACCCAGTACTTC,CASSERSTGTQYF
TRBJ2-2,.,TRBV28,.,TGTGCCAGCAGTTCATCCGGGACACCGAACACCGGGGAGCTGTTTTTT,CASSSSGTPNTGELFF
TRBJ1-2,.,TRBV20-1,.,TGCAGTGCTAGAGAAGGCAGGTCGGGCTCTGGCTACACCTTC,CSAREGRSGSGYTF
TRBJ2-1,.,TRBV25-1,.,TGTGCCAGCCAGGGCCGGGGGCCAGATGAGCAGTTCTTC,CASQGRGPDEQFF
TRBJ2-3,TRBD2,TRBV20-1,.,TGCAGTGCTATTCAGCTAGCGGGAGGGCCAGATACGCAGTATTTT,CSAIQLAGGPDTQYF
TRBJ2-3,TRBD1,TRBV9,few,TGTGCCAGCAGCGAGGGAGGACAGGGGACAGATACGCAGTATTTT,CASSEGGQGTDTQYF
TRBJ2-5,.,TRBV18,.,TGTGCCAGCTCACCATCCAGGGTCCGGGAGACCCAGTACTTC,CASSPSRVRETQYF
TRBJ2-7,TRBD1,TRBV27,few,TGTGCCAGCAGCCTCCGGACAGGGTTTCACGAGCAGTACTTC,CASSLRTGFHEQYF
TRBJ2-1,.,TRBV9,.,TGTGCCAGCAGCGTAGCGGCTAGTTTCGGTGTGCAGTTCTTC,CASSVAASFGVQFF
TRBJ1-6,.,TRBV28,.,TGTGCCAGCAGTTCCCGTCGGGGGGTGAGCTCCTATAATTCACCCCTCCACTTT,CASSSRRGVSSYNSPLHF
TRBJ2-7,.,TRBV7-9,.,TGTGCCAGCAGCGGGACCTCGAGGGAGCAGTACTTC,CASSGTSREQYF
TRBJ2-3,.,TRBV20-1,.,TGCAGTGCTAGAGACCCAGGGGTCTACCGTCACAGATACGCGTATTTT,CSARDPGVYRHRYAYF
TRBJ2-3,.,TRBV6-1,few,TGTGCCAGCAGTGCCCCGGCCAACACAGATACGCAGTATTTT,CASSAPANTDTQYF
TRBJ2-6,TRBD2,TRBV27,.,TGTGCCAGCAGCCCCAGACTAGCGGGAGGGGCCAACGTCCTGACTTTC,CASSPRLAGGANVLTF
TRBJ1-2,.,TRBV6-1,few,TGTGCCAGCAGCGTCTCGTCGACGAGCTATGGCTACACCTTC,CASSVSSTSYGYTF
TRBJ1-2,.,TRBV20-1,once,TGCAGTGCTAGCCTCCCGGGATACTATGGCTACACCTTC,CSASLPGYYGYTF
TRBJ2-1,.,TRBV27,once,TGTGCCAGCAGTCCAGGTCACCCTTCCTACAATGAGCAGTTCTTC,CASSPGHPSYNEQFF
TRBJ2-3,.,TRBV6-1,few,TGTGCCAGCACCGAGGATGGTTTTAGCGGGACCTGGGACAGATACGCGTATTTT,CASTEDGFSGTWDRYAYF
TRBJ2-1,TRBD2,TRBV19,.,TGTGCCAGTAGTGCGGGACTAGGCTTCCCTGAGCAGTTCTTC,CASSAGLGFPEQFF
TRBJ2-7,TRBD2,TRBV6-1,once,TGTGCCAGCAGTGAAGGACTAGCGGGAGGGTCTATATTGTACGAGCAGTACTTC,CASSEGLAGGSILYEQYF
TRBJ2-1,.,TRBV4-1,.,TGCGCCAGCAGCCCGGACCACAATTCCTACAATGAGCAGTTCTTC,CASSPDHNSYNEQFF
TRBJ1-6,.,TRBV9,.,TGTGCCAGCACCACGCACAGGGACCGGCCCCTCCACTTT,CASTTHRDRPLHF
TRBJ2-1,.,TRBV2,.,TGTGCCAGCAGGGAGCAGAGCTCCTACAATGAGCAGTTCTTC,CASREQSSYNEQFF
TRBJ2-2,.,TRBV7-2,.,TGTGCCAGCACCCCCGGACGGGACACCGGGGAGCTGTTTTTT,CASTPGRDTGELFF
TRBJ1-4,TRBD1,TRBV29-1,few,TGCAGCGTTGCCGAGGGGGCGACCCCCTATGAAAAACTGTTTTTT,CSVAEGATPYEKLFF
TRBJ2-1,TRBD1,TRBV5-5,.,TGTGCCAGCAGCTTAAAGGGACAGGGGAAAACGAATGAGCAGTTCTTC,CASSLKGQGKTNEQFF
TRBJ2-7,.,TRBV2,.,TGTGCCAGCAAGGAGGAAAGGATCGAGCACGAGCAGTACTTC,CASKEERIEHEQYF
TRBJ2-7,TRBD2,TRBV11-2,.,TGTGCCAGCAGCTTAGTTAGCGGGATATCCTACGAGCAGTACTTC,CASSLVSGISYEQYF
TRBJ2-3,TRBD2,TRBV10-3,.,TGTGCCATCAGTGAGGGACTAGCCAGATACGCGTATTTT,CAISEGLARYAYF
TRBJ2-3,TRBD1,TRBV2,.,TGTGCCAGCAGCCACCCGGGACAGGAGGTCAGATACGCGTATTTT,CASSHPGQEVRYAYF
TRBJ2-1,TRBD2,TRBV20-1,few,TGCAGCCTACTAGCGGGAGAGCGGAATGAGCAGTTCTTC,CSLLAGERNEQFF